This is a list of T cell receptor beta chains from one sample in a study of blood T cell repertoires in COVID-19. The table came from immunoSEQ multiplex PCR; TCRdb's copy has only in-frame clones and leaves some out. Of around 240,000 clones detected, around 83% appear once; the ten largest clones hold over 0.95%. The specimen sequenced was peripheral blood. The origin of the receptors is a middle-aged man with acute or convalescent COVID-19. CDR3s include the opening cysteine and the closing phenylalanine or tryptophan. The D gene is left open where the match is weak. The size field is filled for only some rows; it gives once, few, many or a size class.

clone_size	j_call	d_call	v_call	cdr3_aa	cdr3_nt
-	TRBJ2-3	-	TRBV11-1	CASSLGSRGAGDTQYF	TGTGCCAGCAGCTTAGGGTCTCGGGGGGCCGGAGATACGCAGTATTTT
-	TRBJ2-6	-	TRBV2	CASSEGGPGANVLTF	TGTGCCAGCAGTGAAGGGGGGCCTGGGGCCAACGTCCTGACTTTC
-	TRBJ2-7	-	TRBV15	CATSRDEWQGGEQYF	TGTGCCACCAGCAGAGATGAATGGCAGGGAGGCGAGCAGTACTTC
-	TRBJ2-1	TRBD2	TRBV11-2	CASKMGGGNNEQFF	TGTGCCAGCAAAATGGGCGGGGGAAACAATGAGCAGTTCTTC
-	TRBJ2-7	-	TRBV11-2	CASSLAPDTYEQYF	TGTGCCAGCAGCTTGGCCCCCGACACCTACGAGCAGTACTTC
-	TRBJ1-4	-	TRBV6-5	CASSRRAGEKLFF	TGTGCCAGCAGTCGCAGGGCAGGGGAAAAACTGTTTTTT
-	TRBJ2-2	TRBD2	TRBV27	CASRLLAGEGGGTGELFF	TGTGCCAGCAGGCTACTAGCGGGGGAAGGTGGTGGCACCGGGGAGCTGTTTTTT
-	TRBJ1-2	-	TRBV30	CAWSKSGFYGYTF	TGTGCCTGGAGCAAATCGGGGTTTTATGGCTACACCTTC
-	TRBJ1-3	TRBD1	TRBV18	CASKTGSNTGNTIYF	TGTGCCAGCAAGACAGGGAGTAACACTGGAAACACCATATATTTT
once	TRBJ1-2	-	TRBV6-5	CASTALLYGYTF	TGTGCCAGCACCGCCTTACTCTATGGCTACACCTTC
-	TRBJ1-2	TRBD1	TRBV11-1	CASSFDRADYTF	TGTGCCAGCAGCTTTGACAGGGCTGACTACACCTTC